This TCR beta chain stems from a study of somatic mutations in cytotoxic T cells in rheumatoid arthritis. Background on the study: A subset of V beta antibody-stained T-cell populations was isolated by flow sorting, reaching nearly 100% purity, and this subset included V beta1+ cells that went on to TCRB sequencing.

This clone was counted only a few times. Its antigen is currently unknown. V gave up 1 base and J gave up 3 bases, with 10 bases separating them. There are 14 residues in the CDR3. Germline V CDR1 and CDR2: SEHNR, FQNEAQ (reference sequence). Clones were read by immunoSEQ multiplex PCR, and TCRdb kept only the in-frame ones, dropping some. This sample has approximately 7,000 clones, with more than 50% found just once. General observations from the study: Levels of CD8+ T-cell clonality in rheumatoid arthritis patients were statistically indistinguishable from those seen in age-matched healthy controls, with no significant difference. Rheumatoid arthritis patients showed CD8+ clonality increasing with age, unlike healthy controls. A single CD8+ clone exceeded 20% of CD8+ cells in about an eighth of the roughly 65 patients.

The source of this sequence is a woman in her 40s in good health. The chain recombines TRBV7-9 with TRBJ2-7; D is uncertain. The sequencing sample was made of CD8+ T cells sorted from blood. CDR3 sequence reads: CASSLESGFYEQYF. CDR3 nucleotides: TGTGCCAGCAGCTTAGAATCTGGGTTCTACGAGCAGTACTTC.